This T cell receptor beta chain was retrieved from a study of low-dose radiotherapy and immunotherapy resistance in tumors. Study background: Patients received 300 mg of oral aspirin each day across four cycles, commencing on cycle 1 day 1.

TRAV- and TRBV-specific primers primed first-strand cDNA, covering alpha and beta chains. The authors ran about 20 PCR cycles to amplify TCRs with a constant-region primer and V-primer adapter. TCRdb re-called the reads through MiXCR, storing one row per CDR3 protein. The table lists about 80,000 distinct CDR3 sequences, less than 20% of them singletons, with less than 1.5% in the top ten. This CDR3 comprises 12 residues. Germline assignment: CDR1 DFQATT and CDR2 SNEGSKA (reference sequence). V dropped 6 bases and J dropped 12; count of bases not matched to a gene: 9. Time point in this sample: after trial treatment. Treatment: LDRT plus nivolumab, ipilimumab, low-dose cyclophosphamide and aspirin (RACIN trial).

The chain links TRBV20-1 to TRBJ2-4; 9 nucleotides match TRBD2. The sequenced sample was PBMCs, obtained after low-dose radiotherapy plus immunotherapy. The receptor comes from a male donor with prostate cancer. This CDR3 reads CSASPGTSSQYF. The CDR3 nucleotides are TGCAGTGCCTCGCCGGGGACTAGCAGTCAGTACTTC.